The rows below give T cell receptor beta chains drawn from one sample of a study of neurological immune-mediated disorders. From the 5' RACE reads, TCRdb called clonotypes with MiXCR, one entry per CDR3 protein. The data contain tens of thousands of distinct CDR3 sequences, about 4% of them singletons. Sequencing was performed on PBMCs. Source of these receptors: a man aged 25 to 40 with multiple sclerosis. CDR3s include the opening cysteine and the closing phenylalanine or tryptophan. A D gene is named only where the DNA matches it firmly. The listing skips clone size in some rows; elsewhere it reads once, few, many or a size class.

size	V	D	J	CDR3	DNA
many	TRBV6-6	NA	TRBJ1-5	CASTQGRYFNQPQHF	TGTGCCAGCACCCAGGGACGATATTTCAATCAGCCCCAGCATTTT
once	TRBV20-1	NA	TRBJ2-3	CSAVVGGSTDTQYF	TGCAGTGCGGTCGTGGGGGGAAGCACAGATACGCAGTATTTT
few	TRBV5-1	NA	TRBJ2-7	CASSLGQKKLWEQYF	TGCGCCAGCAGCTTGGGACAGAAAAAACTATGGGAGCAGTACTTC
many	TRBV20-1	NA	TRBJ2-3	CSARDTGGITDTQYF	TGCAGTGCTAGAGACACAGGAGGGATCACAGATACGCAGTATTTT
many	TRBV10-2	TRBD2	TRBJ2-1	CASISGAYNEQFF	TGCGCCAGTATTAGCGGGGCCTACAATGAGCAGTTCTTC
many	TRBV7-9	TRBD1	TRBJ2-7	CASTTTGSREQYF	TGTGCCAGCACAACGACAGGGTCTCGCGAGCAGTACTTC
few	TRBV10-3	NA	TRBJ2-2	CAISESNGREMFF	TGTGCCATCAGTGAGTCGAATGGCCGGGAGATGTTTTTT
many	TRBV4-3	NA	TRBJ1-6	CASSQDSLNSPLHF	TGCGCCAGCAGCCAAGATTCCCTTAATTCACCCCTCCACTTT
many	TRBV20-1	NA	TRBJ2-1	CSARVLAYNEQFF	TGCAGTGCTAGAGTTCTAGCCTACAATGAGCAGTTCTTC
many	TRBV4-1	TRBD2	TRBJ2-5	CASSQDFTGGAETQYF	TGCGCCAGCAGCCAAGATTTTACGGGGGGGGCTGAGACCCAGTACTTC
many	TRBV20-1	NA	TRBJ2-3	CSAARTANTDTQYF	TGCAGTGCAGCGCGGACAGCAAACACAGATACGCAGTATTTT
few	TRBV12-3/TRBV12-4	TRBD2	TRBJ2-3	CASSLVWLAGAGSTDTQYF	TGTGCCAGCAGTTTAGTATGGCTAGCGGGGGCCGGGAGCACAGATACGCAGTATTTT
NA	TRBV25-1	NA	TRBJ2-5	CASSERTQETQYF	TGTGCCAGCAGTGAACGGACGCAAGAGACCCAGTACTTC
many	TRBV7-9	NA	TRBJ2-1	CASSSHPGASSYNEQFF	TGTGCCAGCAGCTCCCATCCCGGTGCCAGCTCCTACAATGAGCAGTTCTTC
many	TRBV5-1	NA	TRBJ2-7	CASSLGSHEQYF	TGCGCCAGCAGCTTGGGATCCCACGAGCAGTACTTC
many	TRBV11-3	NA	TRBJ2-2	CASSSYRSGELFF	TGTGCCAGCAGCTCCTATCGCTCCGGGGAGCTGTTTTTT
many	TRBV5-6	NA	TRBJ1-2	CASSLSLYGYTF	TGTGCCAGCAGCCTGTCCCTCTATGGCTACACCTTC
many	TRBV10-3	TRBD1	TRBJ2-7	CAISPSTGAYEQYF	TGTGCCATCAGCCCCTCAACAGGGGCCTACGAGCAGTACTTC
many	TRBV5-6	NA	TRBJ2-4	CASSLEGFRRLQYF	TGTGCCAGCAGCTTGGAAGGCTTTCGACGGCTTCAGTACTTC
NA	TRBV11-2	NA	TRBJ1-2	CASSPTGVDYGYTF	TGTGCCAGCAGCCCGACAGGCGTGGACTATGGCTACACCTTC
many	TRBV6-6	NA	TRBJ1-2	CATTSAQSYGYTF	TGTGCCACCACCTCGGCTCAGTCCTATGGCTACACCTTC
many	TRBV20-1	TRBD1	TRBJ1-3	CSASKQGIKSANTIYF	TGCAGTGCTAGCAAACAGGGGATAAAGTCTGCAAACACCATATATTTT